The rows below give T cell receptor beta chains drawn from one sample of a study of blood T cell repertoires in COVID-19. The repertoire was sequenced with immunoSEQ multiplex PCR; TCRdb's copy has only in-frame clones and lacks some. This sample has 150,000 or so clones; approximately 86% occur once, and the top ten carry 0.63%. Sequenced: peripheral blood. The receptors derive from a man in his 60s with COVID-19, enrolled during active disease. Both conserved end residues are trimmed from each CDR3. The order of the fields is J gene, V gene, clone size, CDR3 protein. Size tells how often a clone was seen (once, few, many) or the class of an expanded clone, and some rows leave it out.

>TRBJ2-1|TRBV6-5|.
ASRRDGTRNEQF
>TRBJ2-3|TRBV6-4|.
ATSAGPRDTQY
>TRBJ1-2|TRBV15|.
ATTDRTNYGYT
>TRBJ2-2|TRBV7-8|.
ASSPGGVGTGELF
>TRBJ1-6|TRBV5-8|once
ASSVTGTASPLH
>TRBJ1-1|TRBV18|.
ASSPLGQGSEAF
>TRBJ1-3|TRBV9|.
ASSVDRGRAGNTIY
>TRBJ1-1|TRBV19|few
ASSNQGQGAEAF
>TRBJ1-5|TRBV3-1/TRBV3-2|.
ASSQGLVGGSNQPQH
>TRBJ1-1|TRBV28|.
ASSLFPLEAF
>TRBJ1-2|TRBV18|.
ASSAVSGGYT
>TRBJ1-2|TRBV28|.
ASSPGQYRGGYT
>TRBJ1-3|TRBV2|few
ASSILGGNTIY
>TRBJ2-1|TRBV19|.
ASSMGTGSYNEQF
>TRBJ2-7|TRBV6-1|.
ASSERGHYEQY
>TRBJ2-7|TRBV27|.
ASSTTPPYEQY
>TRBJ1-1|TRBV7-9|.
ASSPRAQGTEAF
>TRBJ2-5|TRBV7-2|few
ASSLDGRRETQY
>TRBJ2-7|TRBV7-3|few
ASSLGTTPSYEQY
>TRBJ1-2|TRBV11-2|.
ASSTFRDRGLMNYGYT
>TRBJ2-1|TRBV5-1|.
ASSLNRDRGPGSYNEQF
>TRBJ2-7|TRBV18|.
ASSPLDTYYEQY
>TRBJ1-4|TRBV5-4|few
ASSPGGTGGSGLF
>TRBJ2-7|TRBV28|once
ASSLLDRFYEQY
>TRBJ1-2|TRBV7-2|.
ASSLYSNYGYT
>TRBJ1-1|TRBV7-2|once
ASSLARGGGKNTEAF
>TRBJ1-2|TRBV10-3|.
AISVAGQGNYGYT
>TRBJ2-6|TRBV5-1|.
ASSLTLSGSSGANVLT
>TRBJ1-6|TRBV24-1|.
ATSDSRQGASSPLH
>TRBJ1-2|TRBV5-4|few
ASSFDRFSYGYT
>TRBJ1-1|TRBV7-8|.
ASSLGQPNTEAF
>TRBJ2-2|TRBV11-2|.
ASSLGMGGPTGELF
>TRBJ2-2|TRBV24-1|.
ATSGVSGTSGGELF
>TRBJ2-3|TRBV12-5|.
ASGLLDTQY